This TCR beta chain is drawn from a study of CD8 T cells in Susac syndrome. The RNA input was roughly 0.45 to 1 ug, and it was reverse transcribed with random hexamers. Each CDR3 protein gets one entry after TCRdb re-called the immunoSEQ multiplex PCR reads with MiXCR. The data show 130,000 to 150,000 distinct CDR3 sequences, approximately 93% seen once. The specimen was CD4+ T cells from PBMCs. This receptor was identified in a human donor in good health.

The CDR3 here is CSVPNQRGYNEQFF. CDR3 nucleotide sequence: TGCAGTGTCCCCAACCAGCGGGGGTACAATGAGCAGTTCTTC. The chain employs TRBV20-1 and TRBJ2-1; TRBD2 matches at 8 bases. The CDR3 has 14 residues. Germline values: CDR1 DFQATT, CDR2 SNEGSKA (reference sequence). V dropped 7 bases and J dropped 4; count of bases not matched to a gene: 9.